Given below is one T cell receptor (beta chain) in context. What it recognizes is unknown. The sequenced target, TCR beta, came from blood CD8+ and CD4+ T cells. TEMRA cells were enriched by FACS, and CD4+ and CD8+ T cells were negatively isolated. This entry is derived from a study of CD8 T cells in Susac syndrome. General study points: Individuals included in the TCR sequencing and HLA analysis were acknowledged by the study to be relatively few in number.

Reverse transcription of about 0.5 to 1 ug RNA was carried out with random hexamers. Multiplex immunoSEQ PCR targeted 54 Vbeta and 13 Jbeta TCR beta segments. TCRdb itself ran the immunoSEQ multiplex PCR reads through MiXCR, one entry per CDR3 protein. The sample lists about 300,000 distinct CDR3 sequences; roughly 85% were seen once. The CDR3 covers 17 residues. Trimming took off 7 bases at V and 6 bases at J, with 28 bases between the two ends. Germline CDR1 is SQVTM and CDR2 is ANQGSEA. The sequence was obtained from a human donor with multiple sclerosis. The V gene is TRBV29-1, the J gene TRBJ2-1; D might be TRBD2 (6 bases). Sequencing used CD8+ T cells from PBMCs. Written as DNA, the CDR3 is TGCAGCGCAAACCCCTTTGGCGGGGCTAGTGATGGCAATGAGCAGTTCTTC. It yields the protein CSANPFGGASDGNEQFF.